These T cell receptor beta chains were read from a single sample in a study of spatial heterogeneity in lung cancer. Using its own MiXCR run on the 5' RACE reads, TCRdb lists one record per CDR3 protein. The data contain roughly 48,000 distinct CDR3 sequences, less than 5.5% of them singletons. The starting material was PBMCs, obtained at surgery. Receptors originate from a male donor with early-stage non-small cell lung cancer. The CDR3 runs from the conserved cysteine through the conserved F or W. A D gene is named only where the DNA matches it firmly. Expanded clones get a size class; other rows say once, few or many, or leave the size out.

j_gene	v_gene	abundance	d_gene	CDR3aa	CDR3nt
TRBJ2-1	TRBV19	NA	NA	CASSIPGALVNEQFF	TGTGCCAGTAGTATACCGGGAGCCTTGGTGAATGAGCAGTTCTTC
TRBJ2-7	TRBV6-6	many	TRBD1	CASSKQGGLYF	TGTGCCAGCAGCAAACAGGGGGGTTTGTACTTC
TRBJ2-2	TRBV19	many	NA	CASSQEQGVTGELFF	TGTGCCAGTAGTCAGGAGCAGGGTGTCACCGGGGAGCTGTTTTTT
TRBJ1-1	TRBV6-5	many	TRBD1	CASSPGQGATGTEAFF	TGTGCCAGCAGTCCGGGACAGGGGGCCACAGGGACTGAAGCTTTCTTT
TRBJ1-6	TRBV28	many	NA	CASAEGGYYNSPLHF	TGTGCCAGCGCCGAAGGGGGGTACTATAATTCACCCCTCCACTTT
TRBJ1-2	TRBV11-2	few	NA	CASSLEGTDGYTF	TGTGCCAGCAGCTTAGAGGGGACGGATGGCTACACCTTC
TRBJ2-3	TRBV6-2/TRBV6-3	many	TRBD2	CASSYEAGGPDTQYF	TGTGCCAGCAGTTACGAGGCGGGAGGGCCAGATACGCAGTATTTT
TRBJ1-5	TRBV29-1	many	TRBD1	CSVAEGAQPQHF	TGCAGCGTTGCAGAGGGGGCTCAGCCCCAGCATTTT
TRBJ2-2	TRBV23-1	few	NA	CASSPLAGLNTGELFF	TGCGCCAGCAGTCCCTTAGCTGGTCTGAACACCGGGGAGCTGTTTTTT
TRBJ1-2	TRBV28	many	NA	CASSRRSLNYGYTF	TGTGCCAGCAGTCGACGTTCACTTAACTATGGCTACACCTTC
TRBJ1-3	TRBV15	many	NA	CATSRDRRQAGNTIYF	TGTGCCACCAGCAGAGATAGACGGCAGGCGGGAAACACCATATATTTT
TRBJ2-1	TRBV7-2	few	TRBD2	CASSLLAGTGNEQFF	TGTGCCAGCAGCTTACTAGCGGGAACGGGAAATGAGCAGTTCTTC
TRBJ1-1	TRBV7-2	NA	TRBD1	CASSLGPGQGEAFF	TGTGCCAGCAGCTTAGGGCCGGGACAGGGGGAAGCTTTCTTT
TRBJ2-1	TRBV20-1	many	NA	CSARDASVPYNEQFF	TGCAGTGCTAGAGATGCTAGCGTGCCTTACAATGAGCAGTTCTTC
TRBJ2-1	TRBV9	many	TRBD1	CASSARTGGGYNEQFF	TGTGCCAGCAGCGCTAGAACAGGGGGCGGGTACAATGAGCAGTTCTTC